This TCR beta chain was sequenced for a study of early T cells in non-severe SARS-CoV-2 infection. This clonotype occurred a few times. Looked up from germline, CDR1 is LNHDA and CDR2 is SQIVND (reference sequence). The CDR3 sequence is 13 residues long. V was clipped by 7 bases and J by 0 bases, with 6 bases between them. MiXCR was run by TCRdb on the 5' RACE reads, yielding one entry per CDR3 protein. The top ten clones hold roughly 1.7% of a sample with 68,000 or so distinct CDR3 sequences, 9% to 15% of them seen once. Material: whole blood. The chain joins TRBV19 to TRBJ2-2, with a weak D call TRBD2 (5 bases). This clonotype originated in an adult who was a healthcare worker with PCR-confirmed SARS-CoV-2 infection or an uninfected control (not recorded which). The CDR3 DNA reads as TGTGCCAGTACAGCGGCGAACACCGGGGAGCTGTTTTTT. Translation gives CASTAANTGELFF.